This entry features one TCR beta chain sequence. As yet, its antigen is unknown. The CDR3 runs to 13 residues. Trimming took 4 bases from V and 5 from J, leaving 14 bases between them. The germline gives CDR1 GTSNPN, CDR2 SVGIG (reference sequence). The data derive from a study of T cells in localized non-small cell lung cancer. Study conclusions and caveats: Uninvolved nearby lung showed the greatest T cell clonality, exceeding that found in tumor. Heterogeneity is still possible, as just one tumor region was sequenced. A median of about 58 of the top 100 tumor clones appeared in adjacent lung, which was paired and uninvolved. With higher T cell density in blood came longer overall survival.

Assay: immunoSEQ multiplex PCR; the TCRdb copy retains only in-frame clones and omits some. The table has some 28,000 clones, over 80% seen once; the top ten hold roughly 7%. The input for sequencing was peripheral blood, taken before any cancer treatment. V usage is TRBV30 and J usage is TRBJ2-5, with D perhaps assigned TRBD1 or TRBD2 (6 bases each). This sequence originates from a male donor at least 60 years old with stage I lung adenocarcinoma. The CDR3 DNA follows: TGTGCCTGGACTGTCGGGGGCGGTGAGACCCAGTACTTC. Residues: CAWTVGGGETQYF. The entire variable domain, with the rest obtained from reference TRBV30 and TRBJ2-5, is as follows: SQTIHQWPATLVQPVGSPLSLECTVEGTSNPNLYWYRQAAGRGLQLLFYSVGIGQISSEVPQNLSASRPQDRQFILSSKKLLLSDSGFYLCAWTVGGGETQYFGPGTRLLVL.